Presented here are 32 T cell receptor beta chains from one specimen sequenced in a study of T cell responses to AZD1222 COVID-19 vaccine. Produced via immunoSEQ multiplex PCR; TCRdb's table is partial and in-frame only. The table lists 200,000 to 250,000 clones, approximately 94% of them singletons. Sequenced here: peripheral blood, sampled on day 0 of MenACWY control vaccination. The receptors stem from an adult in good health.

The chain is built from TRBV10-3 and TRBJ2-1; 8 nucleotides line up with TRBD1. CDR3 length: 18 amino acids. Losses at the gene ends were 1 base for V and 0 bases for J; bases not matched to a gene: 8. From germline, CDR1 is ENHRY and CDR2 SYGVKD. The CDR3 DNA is TGTGCCATCAGTGAGTTGACGACCGGGACAGGCTCCTACAATGAGCAGTTCTTC. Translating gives CAISELTTGTGSYNEQFF.

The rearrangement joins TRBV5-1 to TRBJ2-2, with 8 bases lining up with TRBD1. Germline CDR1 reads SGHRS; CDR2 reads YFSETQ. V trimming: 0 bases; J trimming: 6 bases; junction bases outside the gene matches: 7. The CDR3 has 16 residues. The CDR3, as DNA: TGCGCCAGCAGCTTGGATGGGACAGGAGGAGCCGGGGAGCTGTTTTTT. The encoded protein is CASSLDGTGGAGELFF.

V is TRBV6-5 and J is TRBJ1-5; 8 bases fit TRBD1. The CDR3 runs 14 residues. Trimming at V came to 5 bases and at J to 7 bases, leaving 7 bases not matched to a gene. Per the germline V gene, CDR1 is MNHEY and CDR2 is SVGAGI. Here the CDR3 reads CASSHDRGRQPQHF. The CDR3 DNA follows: TGTGCCAGCAGTCACGACAGGGGAAGGCAGCCCCAGCATTTT.

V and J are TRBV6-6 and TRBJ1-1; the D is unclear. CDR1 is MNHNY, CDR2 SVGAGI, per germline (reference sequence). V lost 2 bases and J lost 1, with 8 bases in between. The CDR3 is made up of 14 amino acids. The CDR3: CASSYQESNTEAFF. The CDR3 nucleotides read TGTGCCAGCAGTTACCAGGAATCGAACACTGAAGCTTTCTTT.

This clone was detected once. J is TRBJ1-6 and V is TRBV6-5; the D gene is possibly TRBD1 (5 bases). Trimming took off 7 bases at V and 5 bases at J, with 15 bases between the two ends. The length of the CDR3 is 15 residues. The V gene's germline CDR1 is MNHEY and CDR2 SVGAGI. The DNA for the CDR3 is TGTGCCAGCAACATTGCCCAGGGTCATAATTCACCCCTCCACTTT. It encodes CASNIAQGHNSPLHF.

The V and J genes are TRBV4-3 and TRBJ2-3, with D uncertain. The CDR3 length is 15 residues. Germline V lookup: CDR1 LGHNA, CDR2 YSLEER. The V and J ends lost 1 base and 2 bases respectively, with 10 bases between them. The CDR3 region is CASSQGAGYTDTQYF. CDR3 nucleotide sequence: TGCGCCAGCAGCCAAGGAGCTGGCTACACAGATACGCAGTATTTT.

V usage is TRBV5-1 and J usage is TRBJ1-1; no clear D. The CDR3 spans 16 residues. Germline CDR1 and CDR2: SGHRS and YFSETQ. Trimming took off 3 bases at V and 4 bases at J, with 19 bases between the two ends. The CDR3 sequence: CASSSTRTQDGTEAFF. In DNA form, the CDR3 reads TGCGCCAGCAGCTCCACCCGTACACAAGACGGCACTGAAGCTTTCTTT.

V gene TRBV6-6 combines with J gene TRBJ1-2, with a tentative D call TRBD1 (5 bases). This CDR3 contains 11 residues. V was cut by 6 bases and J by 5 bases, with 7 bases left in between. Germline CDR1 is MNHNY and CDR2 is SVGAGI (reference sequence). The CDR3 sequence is CASRQGYGYTF. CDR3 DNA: TGTGCCAGCAGGCAGGGTTATGGCTACACCTTC.

The CDR3 bases are TGTGCCAGCCTCCCCTGGGGCCAGATGAACACTGAAGCTTTCTTT. Protein: CASLPWGQMNTEAFF. V and J are TRBV27 and TRBJ1-1; D may be TRBD1 (5 bases). The CDR3 contains 15 residues. In germline, CDR1 is MNHEY, CDR2 SMNVEV (reference sequence). Trimming left V 8 bases short and J 0 bases short, with 16 bases between.

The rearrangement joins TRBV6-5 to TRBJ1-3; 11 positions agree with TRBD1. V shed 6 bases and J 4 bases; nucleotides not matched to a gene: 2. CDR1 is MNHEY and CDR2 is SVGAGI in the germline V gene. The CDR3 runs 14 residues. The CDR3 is CASRDRGLGNTIYF. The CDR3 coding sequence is TGTGCCAGCAGGGACAGGGGGCTGGGAAACACCATATATTTT.

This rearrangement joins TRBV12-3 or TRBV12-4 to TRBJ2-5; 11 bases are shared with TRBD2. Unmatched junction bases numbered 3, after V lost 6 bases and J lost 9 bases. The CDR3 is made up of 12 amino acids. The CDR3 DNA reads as TGTGCCAGCAGCCGGGGACTAGCGGCCCAGTACTTC. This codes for CASSRGLAAQYF.

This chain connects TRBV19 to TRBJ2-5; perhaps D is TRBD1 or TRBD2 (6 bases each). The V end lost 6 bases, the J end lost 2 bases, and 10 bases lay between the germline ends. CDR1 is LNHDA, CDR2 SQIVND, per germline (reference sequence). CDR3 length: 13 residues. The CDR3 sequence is CASRQGGQETQYF. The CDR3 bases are TGTGCCAGTAGACAGGGAGGTCAAGAGACCCAGTACTTC. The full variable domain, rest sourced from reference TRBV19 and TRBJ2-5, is DGGITQSPKYLFRKEGQNVTLSCEQNLNHDAMYWYRQDPGQGLRLIYYSQIVNDFQKGDIAEGYSVSREKKESFPLTVTSAQKNPTAFYLCASRQGGQETQYFGPGTRLLVL.

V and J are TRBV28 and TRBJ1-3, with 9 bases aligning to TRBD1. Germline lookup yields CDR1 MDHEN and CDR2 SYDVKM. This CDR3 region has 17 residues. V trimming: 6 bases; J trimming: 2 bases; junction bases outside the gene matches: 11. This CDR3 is CASSPIQGATAGNTIYF. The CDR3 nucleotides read TGTGCCAGCAGCCCAATACAGGGGGCAACGGCTGGAAACACCATATATTTT.

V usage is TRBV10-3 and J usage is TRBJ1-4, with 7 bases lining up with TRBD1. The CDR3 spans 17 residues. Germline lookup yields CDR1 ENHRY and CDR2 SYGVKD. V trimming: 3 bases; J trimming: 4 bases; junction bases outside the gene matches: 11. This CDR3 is CAISDQAGGGFNEKLFF. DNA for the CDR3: TGTGCCATCAGTGATCAAGCAGGGGGGGGCTTTAATGAAAAACTGTTTTTT.

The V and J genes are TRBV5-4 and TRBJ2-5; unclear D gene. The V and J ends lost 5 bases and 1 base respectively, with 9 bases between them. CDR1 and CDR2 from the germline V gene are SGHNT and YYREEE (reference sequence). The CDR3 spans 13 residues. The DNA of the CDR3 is TGTGCCAGCAGTGGATACAGCCAAGAGACCCAGTACTTC. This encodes CASSGYSQETQYF.

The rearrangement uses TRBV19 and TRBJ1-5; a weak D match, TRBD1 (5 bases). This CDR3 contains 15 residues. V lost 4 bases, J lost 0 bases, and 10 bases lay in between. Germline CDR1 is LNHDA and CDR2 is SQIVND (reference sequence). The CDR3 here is CASSRGHVSNQPQHF. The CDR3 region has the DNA TGTGCCAGTAGTAGAGGACATGTTAGCAATCAGCCCCAGCATTTT. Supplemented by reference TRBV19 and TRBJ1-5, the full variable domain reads DGGITQSPKYLFRKEGQNVTLSCEQNLNHDAMYWYRQDPGQGLRLIYYSQIVNDFQKGDIAEGYSVSREKKESFPLTVTSAQKNPTAFYLCASSRGHVSNQPQHFGDGTRLSIL.

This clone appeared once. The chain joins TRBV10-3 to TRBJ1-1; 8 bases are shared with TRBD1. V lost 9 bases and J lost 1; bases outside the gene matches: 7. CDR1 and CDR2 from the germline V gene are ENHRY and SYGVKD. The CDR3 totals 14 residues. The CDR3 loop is CAMGQEVGNTEAFF. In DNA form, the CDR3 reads TGTGCCATGGGACAGGAGGTGGGGAACACTGAAGCTTTCTTT.

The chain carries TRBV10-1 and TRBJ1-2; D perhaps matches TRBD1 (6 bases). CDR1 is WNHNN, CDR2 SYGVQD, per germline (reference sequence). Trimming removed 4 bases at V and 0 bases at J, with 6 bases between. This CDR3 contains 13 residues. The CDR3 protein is CASSGTANYGYTF. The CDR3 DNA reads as TGCGCCAGCAGTGGGACAGCTAACTATGGCTACACCTTC.

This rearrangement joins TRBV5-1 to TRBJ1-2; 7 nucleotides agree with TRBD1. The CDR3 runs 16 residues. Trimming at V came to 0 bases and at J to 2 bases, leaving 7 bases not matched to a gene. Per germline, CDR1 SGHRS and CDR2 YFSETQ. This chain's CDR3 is CASSLGTGARNYGYTF. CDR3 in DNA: TGCGCCAGCAGCTTGGGTACAGGGGCAAGGAACTATGGCTACACCTTC.

The CDR3 DNA reads as TGTGCCAGCAGCTTAGGTCTGGAAACTGAAGCTTTCTTT. Translated, it gives CASSLGLETEAFF. The chain couples TRBV11-1 to TRBJ1-1; D remains ambiguous. This CDR3 spans 13 amino acids. Germline CDR1 is SGHAT and CDR2 is FQDESV (reference sequence). The V end lost 1 base, the J end lost 5 bases, and 8 bases lay between the germline ends.

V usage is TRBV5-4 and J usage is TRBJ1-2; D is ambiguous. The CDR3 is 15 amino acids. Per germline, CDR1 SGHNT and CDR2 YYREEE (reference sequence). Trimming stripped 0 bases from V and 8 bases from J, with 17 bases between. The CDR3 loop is CASSLGEPGIGGYTF. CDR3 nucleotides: TGTGCCAGCAGCTTGGGGGAGCCGGGGATCGGCGGCTACACCTTC.

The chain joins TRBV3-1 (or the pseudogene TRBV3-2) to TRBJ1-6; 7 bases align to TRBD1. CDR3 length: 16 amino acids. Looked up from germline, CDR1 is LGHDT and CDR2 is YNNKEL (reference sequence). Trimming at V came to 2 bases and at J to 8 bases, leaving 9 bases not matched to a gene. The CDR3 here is CASSQRGTETHSPLHF. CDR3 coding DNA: TGTGCCAGCAGCCAACGAGGGACAGAAACCCATTCACCCCTCCACTTT.

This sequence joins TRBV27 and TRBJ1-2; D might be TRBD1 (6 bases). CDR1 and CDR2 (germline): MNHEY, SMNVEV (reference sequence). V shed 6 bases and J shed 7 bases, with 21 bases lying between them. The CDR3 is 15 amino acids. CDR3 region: CASSTRQVLLSGYTF. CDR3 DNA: TGTGCCAGCAGCACGAGACAGGTCCTGCTTTCTGGCTACACCTTC.

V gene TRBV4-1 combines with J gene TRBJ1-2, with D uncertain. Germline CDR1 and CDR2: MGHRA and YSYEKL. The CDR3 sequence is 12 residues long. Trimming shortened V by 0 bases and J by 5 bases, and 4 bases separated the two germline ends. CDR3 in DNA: TGCGCCAGCAGCCAAGACGGGTATGGCTACACCTTC. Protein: CASSQDGYGYTF.

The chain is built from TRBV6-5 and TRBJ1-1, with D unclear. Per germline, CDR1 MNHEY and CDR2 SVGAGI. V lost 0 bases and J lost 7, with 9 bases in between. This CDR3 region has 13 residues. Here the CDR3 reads CASSYSGLSEAFF. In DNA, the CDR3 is TGTGCCAGCAGTTACTCCGGACTGAGTGAAGCTTTCTTT.

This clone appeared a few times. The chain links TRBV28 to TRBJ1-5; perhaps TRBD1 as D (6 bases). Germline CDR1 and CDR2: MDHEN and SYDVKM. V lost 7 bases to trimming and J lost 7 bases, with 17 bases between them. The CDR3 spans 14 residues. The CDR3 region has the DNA TGTGCCAGCACCTCAACAGGGTCCGGACAGCCCCAGCATTTT. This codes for CASTSTGSGQPQHF.

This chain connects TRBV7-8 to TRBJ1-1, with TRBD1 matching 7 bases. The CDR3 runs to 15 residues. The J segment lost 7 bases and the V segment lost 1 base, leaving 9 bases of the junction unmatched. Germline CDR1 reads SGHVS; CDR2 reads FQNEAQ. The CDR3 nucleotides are TGTGCCAGCAGCTTAGTGAGGGGGCGCTTCAATGAAGCTTTCTTT. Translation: CASSLVRGRFNEAFF.

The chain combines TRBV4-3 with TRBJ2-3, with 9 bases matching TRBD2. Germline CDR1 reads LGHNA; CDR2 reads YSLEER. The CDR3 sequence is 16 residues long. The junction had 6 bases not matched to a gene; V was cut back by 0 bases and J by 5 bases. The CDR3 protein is CASSQDWAGGRDTQYF. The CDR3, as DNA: TGCGCCAGCAGCCAAGATTGGGCGGGGGGGCGAGATACGCAGTATTTT.

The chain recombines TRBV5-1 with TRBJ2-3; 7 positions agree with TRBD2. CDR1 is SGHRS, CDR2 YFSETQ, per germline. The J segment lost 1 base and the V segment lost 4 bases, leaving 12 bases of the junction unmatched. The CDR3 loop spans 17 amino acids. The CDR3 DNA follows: TGCGCCAGCAGCCCCACTAGATACCGGGGGGGCACAGATACGCAGTATTTT. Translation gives CASSPTRYRGGTDTQYF.

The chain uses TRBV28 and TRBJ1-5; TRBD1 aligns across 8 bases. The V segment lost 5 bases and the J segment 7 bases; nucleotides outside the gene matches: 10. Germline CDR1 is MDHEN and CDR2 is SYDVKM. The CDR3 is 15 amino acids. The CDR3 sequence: CASSPYRGSWQPQHF. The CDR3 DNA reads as TGTGCCAGCAGTCCCTACAGGGGGTCGTGGCAGCCCCAGCATTTT.

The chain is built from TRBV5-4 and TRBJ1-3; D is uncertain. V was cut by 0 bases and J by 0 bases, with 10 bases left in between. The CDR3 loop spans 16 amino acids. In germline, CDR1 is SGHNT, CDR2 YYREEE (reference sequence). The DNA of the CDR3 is TGTGCCAGCAGCTTGGATGTGGGGAGCTCTGGAAACACCATATATTTT. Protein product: CASSLDVGSSGNTIYF.

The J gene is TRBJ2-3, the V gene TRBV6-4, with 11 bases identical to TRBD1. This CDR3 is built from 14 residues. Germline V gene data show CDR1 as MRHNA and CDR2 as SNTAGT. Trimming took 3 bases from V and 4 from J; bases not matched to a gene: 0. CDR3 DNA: TGTGCCAGCAGTGAGGGACAGGGGGCAGATACGCAGTATTTT. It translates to CASSEGQGADTQYF.